These 32 T cell receptor beta chains were sequenced from one sample in a study of T cell clonality in common variable immunodeficiency. The table came from immunoSEQ multiplex PCR; TCRdb's copy has only in-frame clones and leaves some out. The sample lists approximately 81,000 clones, none appearing once, the ten largest making up 0.65% to 0.8%. The specimen was peripheral blood mononuclear cells. Every receptor here comes from a person between 18 and 70 years old in good health.

The table lists this clone with many counts. The read gets to within 3 residues of the CDR3 end, and the germline J gene fills in the rest. The V call is TRBV5-1, the J call TRBJ2-1; D is possibly TRBD1 (6 bases). The CDR3 totals 17 residues. Germline V gives CDR1 SGHRS, CDR2 YFSETQ. Trimming left V 0 bases short and J 1 base short, with 14 bases between. The sequenced part of the CDR3 DNA is TGCGCCAGCAGCTTGGGCGATAGGGGGTGGTCCTACAATGAG. Translating it yields CASSLGDRGWSYNE. The CDR3 in full is CASSLGDRGWSYNEQFF.

This clone was recorded many times. Sequencing ends 3 residues short of the CDR3 end; the germline J gene provides the rest. The chain recombines TRBV28 with TRBJ2-7; 8 bases agree with TRBD2. CDR3 length: 15 residues. Germline CDR1 and CDR2: MDHEN and SYDVKM. Germline trimming cut 6 bases from V and 4 bases from J; bases unmatched to any gene: 11. The CDR3 loop is CASSLRASGLYEQYF. CDR3 DNA (partial): TGTGCCAGCAGCCTAAGGGCTAGCGGGTTATACGAG.

This clone was counted at least ten times. The read gets to within 3 residues of the CDR3 end, and the germline J gene fills in the rest. This chain uses TRBV7-2 with TRBJ2-7; 7 nucleotides agree with TRBD1. This CDR3 has 13 residues. The V and J ends lost 6 bases and 5 bases, in that order; junction bases with no gene match: 7. Germline V lookup: CDR1 SGHTA, CDR2 FQGNSA. The CDR3 protein is CASRPDRADEQYF. Incomplete CDR3 DNA: TGTGCCAGCAGGCCAGACAGGGCCGACGAG.

This clone appeared many times. The read ends 3 residues before the CDR3 terminus; that terminus is restored from the germline J gene. The chain has TRBV12-3 or TRBV12-4 and TRBJ2-7; 10 bases match TRBD1. J gave up 2 bases and V 3 bases, and 4 bases lay outside the gene matches. There are 15 residues in the CDR3. The covered CDR3 bases are TGTGCCAGCAGTTTGGCCGGGACAGGGGCCTACGAG. This encodes CASSLAGTGAYE. The whole CDR3 reads CASSLAGTGAYEQYF.

Ten or more counts support this clone. The CDR3 goes on 3 residues after the read ends, and that part is filled in from the germline J gene. V gene TRBV2 combines with J gene TRBJ2-1; no firm D call. V was cut by 7 bases and J by 9 bases, with 16 bases left in between. The V gene's germline CDR1 is SNHLY and CDR2 FYNNEI. The CDR3 has 13 amino acids. The CDR3 loop reads CASMNFPSPEQFF. CDR3 DNA, as far as it was read: TGTGCCAGCATGAACTTCCCATCTCCTGAG.

This clone was found many times. The DNA ends 3 residues before the CDR3 does, and the rest of the CDR3 is filled in from the germline J gene. The chain is built from TRBV20-1 and TRBJ1-5, with a possible D match to TRBD1 (5 bases). The germline CDR1 and CDR2 sequences are DFQATT and SNEGSKA (reference sequence). Trimming removed 0 bases from V and 4 bases from J, with 16 bases in between. There are 16 residues in the CDR3. Incomplete CDR3 DNA: TGCAGTGCTAGAGATCTACGGGGGGTGGGAAATCAGCCC. Encoded protein: CSARDLRGVGNQP. The entire CDR3 protein is CSARDLRGVGNQPQHF.

This clone was seen many times. The CDR3 extends 3 residues past the end of the read, so its final part is completed from the germline J gene. The rearrangement uses TRBV5-4 and TRBJ1-1; perhaps TRBD1 as D (6 bases). Germline loops: CDR1 SGHNT, CDR2 YYREEE (reference sequence). CDR3 length equals 13 residues. The V end was cut by 4 bases, the J end by 5 bases, with 12 bases between. CDR3 in amino acids: CASSPGVGTEAFF. CDR3 bases read: TGTGCCAGCAGCCCAGGGGTGGGGACTGAA.

This clone was detected ten times or more. The read terminates 3 residues ahead of where the CDR3 ends, so the germline J gene completes it. This chain links TRBV6-2 or TRBV6-3 with TRBJ2-5; 15 bases are shared with TRBD2. The CDR3 sequence is 15 residues long. Trimming removed 4 bases from V and 4 bases from J; junction bases left unmatched: 1. Germline CDR1 and CDR2: MNHEY and SVGEGT. CDR3: CASSWGLAGGETQYF. The DNA read from the CDR3 is TGTGCCAGCAGTTGGGGACTAGCGGGAGGAGAGACC.

This clone was detected a few times. The CDR3 end is not reached by the read, which stops 3 residues before it; the germline J gene fills it in. This sequence joins TRBV5-1 and TRBJ1-5, with a tentative D call TRBD1 (5 bases). Between the trimmed V and J ends, which lost 7 bases and 0 bases, there was a span of 14 bases. The germline gives CDR1 SGHRS, CDR2 YFSETQ. The CDR3 is 15 amino acids. The CDR3 sequence is CASAVGGISNQPQHF. The CDR3 DNA, read in part, is TGCGCCAGCGCTGTGGGGGGGATTAGCAATCAGCCC.

A note on this clone: The read ends 3 residues early relative to the CDR3; the germline J gene fills the gap. V usage is TRBV6-2 or TRBV6-3 and J usage is TRBJ2-7; possibly TRBD1 for D (6 bases). Germline values: CDR1 MNHEY, CDR2 SVGEGT. V lost 5 bases and J lost 2, with 16 bases in between. The CDR3 runs 15 residues. Partial CDR3 DNA: TGTGCCAGCAGTCCCTCTGGCAGGGGAACCTACGAG. This translates into CASSPSGRGTYE. The CDR3 reads in full as CASSPSGRGTYEQYF.

Many counts were recorded for this clone. The CDR3 is cut off 3 residues early in the read; its end comes from the germline J gene. The chain is built from TRBV7-2 and TRBJ2-3; 8 bases align to TRBD2. The CDR3 totals 15 residues. Germline V gives CDR1 SGHTA, CDR2 FQGNSA. The V and J ends lost 7 bases and 0 bases, in that order; junction bases with no gene match: 6. The CDR3 protein is CASTPGGRSTDTQYF. Incomplete CDR3 DNA: TGTGCCAGCACCCCGGGGGGGAGAAGCACAGATACG. Using reference TRBV7-2 and TRBJ2-3 for the parts outside the CDR3, the full variable domain is GAGVSQSPSNKVTEKGKDVELRCDPISGHTALYWYRQSLGQGLEFLIYFQGNSAPDKSGLPSDRFSAERTGGSVSTLTIQRTQQEDSAVYLCASTPGGRSTDTQYFGPGTRLTVL.

This clone was detected many times. The read finishes 3 residues shy of the CDR3 end, and the germline J gene is used to complete it. This chain uses TRBV6-2 or TRBV6-3 with TRBJ2-6; 8 bases align to TRBD1. The CDR3 has 15 amino acids. In germline, CDR1 is MNHEY, CDR2 SVGEGT. Germline trimming cut 9 bases from V and 2 bases from J; bases unmatched to any gene: 6. CDR3 DNA, as far as it was read: TGTGCCAGTAATTCAGGGGGCGCTGGGGCCAACGTC. It encodes CASNSGGAGANV. The whole CDR3 is CASNSGGAGANVLTF.

This clone came up many times. Read coverage stops 3 residues before the CDR3 terminus; the germline J gene supplies the remainder. The V call is TRBV12-5, the J call TRBJ2-3, with TRBD2 identical over 8 bases. The ends lost 6 bases at V and 2 bases at J; junction bases unmatched: 10. Looked up from germline, CDR1 is LGHNT and CDR2 is FRNRAP. The CDR3 contains 16 residues. The CDR3 loop is CASGVFPGLDTDTQYF. CDR3 DNA (partial): TGTGCTAGTGGCGTTTTTCCGGGACTAGACACAGATACG. The full variable domain, its missing parts supplied by reference TRBV12-5 and TRBJ2-3, is DARVTQTPRHKVTEMGQEVTMRCQPILGHNTVFWYRQTMMQGLELLAYFRNRAPLDDSGMPKDRFSAEMPDATLATLKIQPSEPRDSAVYFCASGVFPGLDTDTQYFGPGTRLTVL.

With respect to this clone: The observed sequence ends 3 residues before the CDR3 terminus, with the missing tail filled in from the germline J gene. The V call is TRBV18, the J call TRBJ1-6; tentatively, D is TRBD1 (5 bases). Trimming cost V 4 bases and J 10 bases, with 14 bases left between them. CDR3 length equals 14 residues. CDR1 KGHSH and CDR2 LQKENI come from the germline V gene. CDR3 DNA (partial): TGTGCCAGCTCACTGTCCCTACAGGAGTCACCC. It translates to CASSLSLQESP. The full-length CDR3 reads as CASSLSLQESPLHF.

A word on this clone: The read stops 3 residues short of the end of the CDR3; the missing end is completed from the germline J gene. The rearrangement joins TRBV6-2 or TRBV6-3 to TRBJ2-7, with D unresolved. V was shortened by 4 bases and J by 0 bases, with 13 bases between the two germline ends. The germline gives CDR1 MNHEY, CDR2 SVGEGT. The CDR3 has 15 residues. This chain's CDR3 is CASSSPMVGSYEQYF. CDR3 DNA (partial): TGTGCCAGCAGTTCGCCGATGGTCGGCTCCTACGAG.

In its sample, this clone was seen a few times. The CDR3 is CSARTDLWQPQHF. The DNA read from the CDR3 is TGCAGTGCTCGGACAGACCTCTGGCAGCCC. The rearrangement links TRBV20-1 to TRBJ1-5, with D tentatively TRBD1 (6 bases). Read data end 3 residues before the CDR3 end; the end is taken from the germline J gene. The V and J ends lost 5 bases and 7 bases respectively, with 15 bases between them. The CDR3 totals 13 residues. Germline V gene data show CDR1 as DFQATT and CDR2 as SNEGSKA (reference sequence).

This clone was picked up many times. One end of the junction varies from germline; a read error may be responsible. The CDR3 sequence is CASSLGLAGNNEQFF. The covered CDR3 bases are TGTGCTAGCAGCTTGGGGCTAGCGGGAAACAATGAG. The chain employs TRBV7-7 and TRBJ2-1; 9 bases align to TRBD2. The CDR3 end falls 3 residues outside the read, so it is completed with the germline J gene. This CDR3 spans 15 amino acids. In germline, CDR1 is SSHAT, CDR2 FNYEAQ (reference sequence).

This clone was counted many times. The CDR3 goes on 3 residues after the read ends, and that part is filled in from the germline J gene. The V gene is TRBV7-3, the J gene TRBJ1-5; weak D call: TRBD1 (5 bases). Germline-derived CDR1 and CDR2 are SGHTA and FQGTGA. The CDR3 length is 14 residues. Trimming took off 1 base at V and 4 bases at J, with 8 bases between the two ends. This CDR3 reads CASSLKGENQPQHF. CDR3 DNA, as far as it was read: TGTGCCAGCAGCTTAAAAGGGGAAAATCAGCCC.

The table lists this clone with many counts. The sequenced fragment ends 3 residues before the CDR3 boundary, so the rest is inferred from the germline J gene. The chain couples TRBV2 to TRBJ1-2; TRBD1 might be the D (5 bases). This CDR3 is 17 amino acids long. Germline CDR1 and CDR2: SNHLY and FYNNEI. CDR3 bases read: TGTGCCAGCAGTGAGGAGGAGACAGTGGTTCTATGGTCGGGC. Residues: CASSEEETVVLWSG. The CDR3 as a whole reads CASSEEETVVLWSGYTF.

As for this clone: The observed sequence ends 3 residues before the CDR3 terminus, with the missing tail filled in from the germline J gene. The genes are TRBV20-1 and TRBJ1-5; TRBD1 might be the D (5 bases). The length of the CDR3 is 15 residues. Germline values: CDR1 DFQATT, CDR2 SNEGSKA (reference sequence). V lost 2 bases to trimming and J lost 2 bases, with 13 bases between them. This CDR3 is CSARLQVVGNQPQHF. The sequenced part of the CDR3 DNA is TGCAGTGCTAGATTACAGGTGGTGGGCAATCAGCCC.

This clone was recorded at least ten times. The read halts 3 residues ahead of the CDR3 end, with the missing end drawn from the germline J gene. The gene calls are TRBV20-1 and TRBJ1-3; 7 bases line up with TRBD1. The germline V gene has CDR1 DFQATT and CDR2 SNEGSKA (reference sequence). The CDR3 has 14 amino acids. Trimming removed 1 base from V and 2 bases from J; junction bases left unmatched: 2. The sequenced part of the CDR3 DNA is TGCAGTGCTAGAGCTGGGACAGCTGGAAACACC. Translated, it gives CSARAGTAGNT. The whole CDR3 region reads CSARAGTAGNTIYF.

This clone has at least ten counts. The CDR3 end is not reached by the read, which stops 3 residues before it; the germline J gene fills it in. V gene TRBV5-1 combines with J gene TRBJ2-3; TRBD2 might be the D (6 bases). Germline CDR1 is SGHRS and CDR2 is YFSETQ. V was clipped by 4 bases and J by 2 bases, with 11 bases between them. There are 14 residues in the CDR3. The sequenced CDR3 bases are TGCGCCAGCAGCATGACTAGTTCCACAGATACG. Translation: CASSMTSSTDT. The full CDR3 protein is CASSMTSSTDTQYF.

In this sample, this clone turned up many times. The read terminates 3 residues before the CDR3 end, so the remaining end is supplied by the germline J gene. The V call is TRBV7-2, the J call TRBJ2-7; D might be TRBD1 (6 bases). Trimming took 5 bases from V and 4 from J, leaving 15 bases between them. This CDR3 is 14 amino acids long. The V gene's germline CDR1 is SGHTA and CDR2 FQGNSA. The sequenced CDR3 bases are TGTGCCAGCAGCCTACACAGGGTTGAATACGAG. Translated, it gives CASSLHRVEYE. The whole CDR3 is CASSLHRVEYEQYF.

With respect to this clone: The read terminates 3 residues before the CDR3 end, so the remaining end is supplied by the germline J gene. The rearrangement links TRBV7-9 to TRBJ2-7; perhaps TRBD2 as D (5 bases). Germline assignment: CDR1 SEHNR and CDR2 FQNEAQ (reference sequence). CDR3 length: 15 amino acids. The ends were cut back, 5 bases at V and 1 base at J, with 15 bases in the middle. The CDR3 protein is CASSHGLQASYEQYF. The sequenced CDR3 bases are TGTGCCAGCAGCCATGGACTCCAAGCTTCCTACGAG.

The table lists this clone with many counts. The DNA ends 3 residues before the CDR3 does, and the rest of the CDR3 is filled in from the germline J gene. V and J are TRBV7-9 and TRBJ2-7, with 8 bases lining up with TRBD2. There are 15 residues in the CDR3. Germline CDR1 is SEHNR and CDR2 is FQNEAQ (reference sequence). Trimming took 1 base from V and 4 from J; bases not matched to a gene: 6. CDR3 in amino acids: CASSLGGRRVYEQYF. Partial CDR3 DNA: TGTGCCAGCAGCTTAGGCGGGAGGCGGGTTTACGAG. Combining the CDR3 with reference TRBV7-9 and TRBJ2-7 gives the whole variable domain DTGVSQNPRHKITKRGQNVTFRCDPISEHNRLYWYRQTLGQGPEFLTYFQNEAQLEKSRLLSDRFSAERPKGSFSTLEIQRTEQGDSAMYLCASSLGGRRVYEQYFGPGTRLTVT.

Note on this clone: The read is 3 residues too short to cover the CDR3 end, so that end is filled in from the germline J gene. The V gene is TRBV11-3, the J gene TRBJ2-3; possible D gene TRBD1, 5 bases. The CDR3 runs 13 residues. Between the trimmed V and J ends, which lost 5 bases and 4 bases, there was a span of 10 bases. The V gene's germline CDR1 is SGHNT and CDR2 YENEEA. CDR3 loop: CASSQGLPDTQYF. The DNA read from the CDR3 is TGTGCCAGCAGCCAGGGATTGCCAGATACG.

In its sample, this clone was seen many times. The CDR3 end is not reached by the read, which stops 3 residues before it; the germline J gene fills it in. The V and J genes are TRBV5-1 and TRBJ2-1; 8 bases fit TRBD2. This CDR3 has 14 residues. Trimming cost V 4 bases and J 5 bases; bases outside gene matches: 5. Germline V CDR1 and CDR2: SGHRS, YFSETQ. CDR3 bases read: TGCGCCAGCAGCACTATACTAGCGGACAATGAG. As protein: CASSTILADNE. The CDR3 in full is CASSTILADNEQFF. The entire variable domain, with the rest obtained from reference TRBV5-1 and TRBJ2-1, is as follows: KAGVTQTPRYLIKTRGQQVTLSCSPISGHRSVSWYQQTPGQGLQFLFEYFSETQRNKGNFPGRFSGRQFSNSRSEMNVSTLELGDSALYLCASSTILADNEQFFGPGTRLTVL.

This clone has ten or more counts. The CDR3 end lies 3 residues beyond the end of the read and is filled in from the germline J gene. The V call is TRBV7-8, the J call TRBJ2-1; D is unresolved. Per the germline V gene, CDR1 is SGHVS and CDR2 is FQNEAQ. CDR3 size: 13 residues. Trimming pared 4 bases from V and 6 bases from J, leaving 10 bases between. CDR3 loop: CASSSHYGNEQFF. CDR3 DNA (partial): TGTGCCAGCAGCTCGCACTACGGCAATGAG.

This clone was recorded many times. The observed sequence ends 3 residues before the CDR3 terminus, with the missing tail filled in from the germline J gene. The rearrangement uses TRBV18 and TRBJ2-5; possible D gene TRBD2, 6 bases. The V gene's germline CDR1 is KGHSH and CDR2 LQKENI. Trimming pared 0 bases from V and 5 bases from J, leaving 16 bases between. This CDR3 contains 16 residues. The CDR3 sequence: CASSPPGTSILETQYF. The CDR3 bases that were read are TGTGCCAGCTCACCACCGGGTACTAGCATTTTGGAGACC. Full variable domain (outside the CDR3, taken from reference TRBV18 and TRBJ2-5): NAGVMQNPRHLVRRRGQEARLRCSPMKGHSHVYWYRQLPEEGLKFMVYLQKENIIDESGMPKERFSAEFPKEGPSILRIQQVVRGDSAAYFCASSPPGTSILETQYFGPGTRLLVL.

This clone was recorded many times. The read terminates 3 residues before the CDR3 end, so the remaining end is supplied by the germline J gene. V gene TRBV7-3 combines with J gene TRBJ2-5; the match to TRBD1 covers 7 bases. V trimming: 5 bases; J trimming: 2 bases; junction bases outside the gene matches: 5. Germline CDR1 and CDR2: SGHTA and FQGTGA. The CDR3 runs to 14 residues. CDR3 sequence: CASSPTGWQETQYF. The sequenced part of the CDR3 DNA is TGTGCCAGCAGCCCGACAGGGTGGCAAGAGACC.

With respect to this clone: The observed sequence ends 3 residues before the CDR3 terminus, with the missing tail filled in from the germline J gene. This chain connects TRBV2 to TRBJ2-1, with 9 bases that match TRBD2. Germline V CDR1 and CDR2: SNHLY, FYNNEI. V gave up 8 bases and J gave up 1 base; unmatched junction bases: 18. The CDR3 runs to 19 residues. The CDR3 sequence is CASLQEGWAGGGSYNEQFF. The sequenced part of the CDR3 DNA is TGTGCCAGCTTACAAGAAGGATGGGCGGGAGGGGGTTCCTACAATGAG.

This clone came up many times. The read finishes 3 residues shy of the CDR3 end, and the germline J gene is used to complete it. The chain joins TRBV2 to TRBJ2-2; 11 nucleotides line up with TRBD2. Germline V lookup: CDR1 SNHLY, CDR2 FYNNEI. This CDR3 comprises 17 residues. The V and J ends lost 6 bases and 4 bases, in that order; junction bases with no gene match: 10. Partial CDR3 DNA: TGTGCCAGCAGCGCACGGACTAGCGGGCACAGCACCGGGGAG. Protein product: CASSARTSGHSTGE. The complete CDR3 protein is CASSARTSGHSTGELFF.